This is a list of T cell receptor beta chains from one sample in a study of CD8 T cells in Susac syndrome. TCRdb re-called the immunoSEQ multiplex PCR reads through MiXCR, storing one row per CDR3 protein. The sample has about 200,000 distinct CDR3 sequences; approximately 95% are singletons. Sequenced material: CD4+ T cells from PBMCs. The receptor set was obtained from a human donor with multiple sclerosis. The CDR3 runs from the conserved cysteine through the conserved F or W. D genes are given only for firm matches.

D,J,V,CDR3
.,TRBJ1-2,TRBV3-1,CASSQGEGYGYTF
TRBD2,TRBJ2-3,TRBV3-1,CASSLTSGGVTDTQYF
.,TRBJ1-6,TRBV25-1,CASSWTFSSPLHF
.,TRBJ2-7,TRBV14,CASSQADISYEQYF
.,TRBJ2-3,TRBV3-1,CASSQDGAPTDTQYF
TRBD1,TRBJ1-6,TRBV4-2,CASSQGRTGANSPLHF
TRBD2,TRBJ2-2,TRBV20-1,CSARPTLTSGANTGELFF
.,TRBJ2-5,TRBV6-1,CASSLGGSGQETQYF
.,TRBJ2-2,TRBV29-1,CSVGSGATTGELFF
.,TRBJ2-7,TRBV18,CASSPPSGSPYEQYF
.,TRBJ1-1,TRBV29-1,CSVVRVQGDVRNTEAFF
TRBD2,TRBJ2-7,TRBV12-3/TRBV12-4,CASTAGVSYEQYF
.,TRBJ1-1,TRBV3-1,CASRPHQEGAEAFF
.,TRBJ1-2,TRBV15,CATSRDNGGRGYTF
.,TRBJ2-3,TRBV20-1,CSVKGSTDTQYF
.,TRBJ1-6,TRBV15,CATSLAHGVDSPLHF
TRBD1,TRBJ1-6,TRBV30,CAWSSGTENSPLHF
.,TRBJ1-1,TRBV3-1,CASSPSGVVSTEAFF
.,TRBJ2-3,TRBV29-1,CSVDLQALGTDTQYF
TRBD2,TRBJ2-7,TRBV12-3/TRBV12-4,CASSWTAVGGYEQYF
.,TRBJ2-2,TRBV27,CASSLSPAGDTGELFF
.,TRBJ1-1,TRBV24-1,CATSDDGRAAFF
TRBD1,TRBJ2-6,TRBV20-1,CSARGTGTTGANVLTF
.,TRBJ2-1,TRBV3-1,CATKGGGSDEQFF
TRBD1,TRBJ1-1,TRBV29-1,CSVYPGQIMNTEAFF
TRBD1,TRBJ1-1,TRBV2,CASSANRGIGAFF
.,TRBJ2-6,TRBV30,CAWSGIRASLTGANVLTF
.,TRBJ2-7,TRBV2,CASNINGLSSYEQYF
.,TRBJ2-4,TRBV3-1,CASSQGVVVLNIQYF
TRBD2,TRBJ2-1,TRBV20-1,CSAQRGGFWFF
TRBD2,TRBJ2-1,TRBV3-1,CASSPPPGGHEQFF
.,TRBJ1-2,TRBV9,CASSRGGYTF
.,TRBJ2-3,TRBV7-3,CASSLSMTDTQYF
TRBD2,TRBJ2-1,TRBV7-3,CASSQTGLGGNEQFF
TRBD1,TRBJ1-2,TRBV9,CASSPRQGDYGYTF
TRBD2,TRBJ2-2,TRBV29-1,CSVRTSGGSGELFF
.,TRBJ1-6,TRBV27,CASSLPGRNSPLHF
.,TRBJ1-2,TRBV3-1,CASSQEVMSSGYTF
.,TRBJ1-1,TRBV12-3/TRBV12-4,CASSLAREAFF
TRBD2,TRBJ2-1,TRBV12-5,CASGSSGGPYNEQFF
.,TRBJ2-4,TRBV9,CASSAGVDKNIQYF
.,TRBJ1-5,TRBV18,CASSQGTNQPQHF
.,TRBJ2-5,TRBV12-3/TRBV12-4,CASSPLGAGETQYF
TRBD2,TRBJ2-7,TRBV19,CASSTLSGGSSYEQYF
.,TRBJ2-5,TRBV15,CATSRAGPGPQYF
TRBD1,TRBJ2-5,TRBV7-9,CASSAQGALGTQYF
TRBD2,TRBJ2-3,TRBV29-1,CSVEEPGLAGGPDTQYF
.,TRBJ2-3,TRBV7-9,CASSLARGADTQYF
.,TRBJ1-1,TRBV30,CAWSPRLNLNTEAFF
TRBD1,TRBJ2-7,TRBV12-3/TRBV12-4,CASRIDRGHDEQYF
.,TRBJ2-1,TRBV3-1,CASSPHPLVNEQFF
TRBD1,TRBJ2-5,TRBV20-1,CSASHPRDRGMQTQYF
.,TRBJ1-6,TRBV5-1,CASRPGDGVSPLHF
TRBD2,TRBJ2-5,TRBV29-1,CSVWTSGNQETQYF
TRBD2,TRBJ2-2,TRBV6-5,CASRAGGNTGELFF
.,TRBJ2-5,TRBV30,CAWSAHLGPRETQYF
TRBD1,TRBJ2-7,TRBV5-6,CASSSRTGGVEYEQYF
.,TRBJ1-1,TRBV29-1,CSVEDRRVNTEAFF